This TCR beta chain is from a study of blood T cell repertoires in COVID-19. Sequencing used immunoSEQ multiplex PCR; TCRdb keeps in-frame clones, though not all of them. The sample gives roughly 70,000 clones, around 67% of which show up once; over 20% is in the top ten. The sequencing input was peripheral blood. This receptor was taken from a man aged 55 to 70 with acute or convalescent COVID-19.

In DNA, the CDR3 is TGTGCCAGCAGCCAATATTCTAGCGGGGGAACCGGGGAGCTGTTTTTT. Translated, it gives CASSQYSSGGTGELFF. The rearrangement joins TRBV3-1 (or the pseudogene TRBV3-2) to TRBJ2-2; 10 bases line up with TRBD2. The V gene end was trimmed by 2 bases and the J gene end by 5 bases; junction bases not matched to a gene: 5. The CDR3 totals 16 residues. Per the germline V gene, CDR1 is LGHDT and CDR2 is YNNKEL (reference sequence).